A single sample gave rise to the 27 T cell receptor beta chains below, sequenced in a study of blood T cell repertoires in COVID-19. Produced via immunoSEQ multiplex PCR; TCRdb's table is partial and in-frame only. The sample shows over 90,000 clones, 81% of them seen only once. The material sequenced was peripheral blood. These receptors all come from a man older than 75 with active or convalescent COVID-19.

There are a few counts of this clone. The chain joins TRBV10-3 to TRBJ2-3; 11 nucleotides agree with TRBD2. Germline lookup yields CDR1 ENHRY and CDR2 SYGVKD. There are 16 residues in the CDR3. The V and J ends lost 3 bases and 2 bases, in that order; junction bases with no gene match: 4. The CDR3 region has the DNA TGTGCCATCAGTGAACTAGCGGGGGAGTACACAGATACGCAGTATTTT. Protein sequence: CAISELAGEYTDTQYF.

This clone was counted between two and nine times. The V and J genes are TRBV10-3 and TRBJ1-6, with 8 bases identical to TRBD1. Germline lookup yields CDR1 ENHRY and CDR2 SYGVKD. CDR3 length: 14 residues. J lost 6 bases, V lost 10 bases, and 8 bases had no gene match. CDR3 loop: CANGPGGSNSPLHF. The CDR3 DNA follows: TGTGCCAACGGACCAGGGGGCTCTAATTCACCCCTCCACTTT.

CDR3 DNA: TGTGCCAGCAGCATGGGACAGGAGAACACTGAAGCTTTCTTT. This sequence encodes CASSMGQENTEAFF. The genes are TRBV11-3 and TRBJ1-1, with 8 bases matching TRBD1. Germline CDR1 is SGHNT and CDR2 is YENEEA. J was trimmed by 1 base and V by 5 bases; bases with no gene match: 3. This CDR3 contains 14 residues.

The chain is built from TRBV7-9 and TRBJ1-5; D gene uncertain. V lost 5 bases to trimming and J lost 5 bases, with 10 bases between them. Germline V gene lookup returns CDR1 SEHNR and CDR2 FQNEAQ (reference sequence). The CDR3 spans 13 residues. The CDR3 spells CASSHPGDQPQHF. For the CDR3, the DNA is TGTGCCAGCAGCCACCCCGGAGATCAGCCCCAGCATTTT.

The DNA of the CDR3 is TGTGCCAGCAGAAACGGACAGGGGGCCCCTAATTCACCCCTCCACTTT. Its protein is CASRNGQGAPNSPLHF. The chain joins TRBV7-9 to TRBJ1-6; 11 positions agree with TRBD1. Per the germline V gene, CDR1 is SEHNR and CDR2 is FQNEAQ (reference sequence). The CDR3 contains 16 residues. V lost 6 bases to trimming and J lost 6 bases; unmatched junction nucleotides: 7.

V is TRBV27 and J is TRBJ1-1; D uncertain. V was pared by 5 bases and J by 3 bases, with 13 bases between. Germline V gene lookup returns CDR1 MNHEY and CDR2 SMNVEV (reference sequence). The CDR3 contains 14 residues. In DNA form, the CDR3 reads TGTGCCAGCAGTCCCCTAGCCCAGGACACTGAAGCTTTCTTT. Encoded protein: CASSPLAQDTEAFF.

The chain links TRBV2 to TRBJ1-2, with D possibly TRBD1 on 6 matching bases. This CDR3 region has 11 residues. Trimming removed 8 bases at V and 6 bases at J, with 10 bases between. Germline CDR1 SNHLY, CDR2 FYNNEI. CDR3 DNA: TGTGCCAGCGGAAAGGGGGATGGCTACACCTTC. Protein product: CASGKGDGYTF.

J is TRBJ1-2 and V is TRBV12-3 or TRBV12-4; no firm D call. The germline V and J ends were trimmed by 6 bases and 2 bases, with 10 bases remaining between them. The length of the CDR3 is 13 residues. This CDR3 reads CASSPAVNYGYTF. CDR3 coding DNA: TGTGCCAGCAGCCCTGCAGTGAACTATGGCTACACCTTC.

The CDR3 reads CAISGSGGGSGANVLTF. As DNA, the CDR3 is TGTGCCATCAGCGGGTCGGGCGGGGGCTCTGGGGCCAACGTCCTGACTTTC. The chain combines TRBV10-3 with TRBJ2-6; TRBD2 matches 7 bases. CDR3 length: 17 amino acids. Germline V lookup: CDR1 ENHRY, CDR2 SYGVKD. J gave up 0 bases and V 6 bases, and 8 bases lay outside the gene matches.

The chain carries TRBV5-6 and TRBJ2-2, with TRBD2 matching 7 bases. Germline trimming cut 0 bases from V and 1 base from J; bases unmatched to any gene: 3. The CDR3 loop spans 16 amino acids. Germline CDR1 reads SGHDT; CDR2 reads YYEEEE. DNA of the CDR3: TGTGCCAGCAGCTTGGTGGCTAGCGGGAACACCGGGGAGCTGTTTTTT. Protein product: CASSLVASGNTGELFF.

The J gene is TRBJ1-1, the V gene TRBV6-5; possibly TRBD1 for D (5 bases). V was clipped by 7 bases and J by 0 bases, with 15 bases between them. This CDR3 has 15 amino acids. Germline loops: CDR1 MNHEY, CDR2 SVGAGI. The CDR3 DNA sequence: TGTGCCAGCACCGCGGGGCTCCTTATGAACACTGAAGCTTTCTTT. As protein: CASTAGLLMNTEAFF.

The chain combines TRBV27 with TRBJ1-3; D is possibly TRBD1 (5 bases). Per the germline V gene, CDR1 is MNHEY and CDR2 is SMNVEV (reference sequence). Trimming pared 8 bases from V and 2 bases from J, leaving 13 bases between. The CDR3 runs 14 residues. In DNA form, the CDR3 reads TGTGCCAGCTGCAGGGTTCCCCCTGGAAACACCATATATTTT. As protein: CASCRVPPGNTIYF.

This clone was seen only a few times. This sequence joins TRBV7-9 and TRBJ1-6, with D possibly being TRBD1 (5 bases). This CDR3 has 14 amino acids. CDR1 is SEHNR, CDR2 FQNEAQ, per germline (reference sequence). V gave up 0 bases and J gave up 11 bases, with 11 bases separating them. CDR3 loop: CASSLARDDAPLHF. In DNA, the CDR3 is TGTGCCAGCAGCTTAGCCAGGGATGATGCACCCCTCCACTTT.

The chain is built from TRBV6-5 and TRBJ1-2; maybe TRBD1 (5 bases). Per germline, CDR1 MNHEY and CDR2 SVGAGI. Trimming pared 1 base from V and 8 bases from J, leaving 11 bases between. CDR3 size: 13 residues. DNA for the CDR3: TGTGCCAGCAGTTACTGGGACTCGCGGGGCTACACCTTC. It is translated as CASSYWDSRGYTF.

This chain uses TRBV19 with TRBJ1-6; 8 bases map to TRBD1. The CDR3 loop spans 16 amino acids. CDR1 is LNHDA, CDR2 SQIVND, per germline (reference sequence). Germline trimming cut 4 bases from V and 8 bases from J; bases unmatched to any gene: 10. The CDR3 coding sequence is TGTGCCAGTAGTACCACCCTGACAGGGGCCTATTCACCCCTCCACTTT. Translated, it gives CASSTTLTGAYSPLHF.

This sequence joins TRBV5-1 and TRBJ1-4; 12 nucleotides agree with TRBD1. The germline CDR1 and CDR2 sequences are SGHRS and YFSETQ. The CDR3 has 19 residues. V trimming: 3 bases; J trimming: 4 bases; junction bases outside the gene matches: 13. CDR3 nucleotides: TGCGCCAGCAGCTACGTGATGGGGACAGGGGGCATGGGTAATGAAAAACTGTTTTTT. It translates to CASSYVMGTGGMGNEKLFF.

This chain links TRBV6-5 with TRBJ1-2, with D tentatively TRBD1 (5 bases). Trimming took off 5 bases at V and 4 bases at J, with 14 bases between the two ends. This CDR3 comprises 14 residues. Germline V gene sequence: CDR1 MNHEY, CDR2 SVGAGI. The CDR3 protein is CASSILPGGYGYTF. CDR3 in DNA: TGTGCCAGCAGTATCCTCCCCGGGGGCTATGGCTACACCTTC.

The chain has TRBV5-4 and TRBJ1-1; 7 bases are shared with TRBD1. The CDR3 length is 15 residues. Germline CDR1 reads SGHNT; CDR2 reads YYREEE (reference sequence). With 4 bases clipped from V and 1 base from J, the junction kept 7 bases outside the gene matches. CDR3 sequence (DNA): TGTGCCAGCAGCGCCGGGACAGATACGAACACTGAAGCTTTCTTT. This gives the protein CASSAGTDTNTEAFF.

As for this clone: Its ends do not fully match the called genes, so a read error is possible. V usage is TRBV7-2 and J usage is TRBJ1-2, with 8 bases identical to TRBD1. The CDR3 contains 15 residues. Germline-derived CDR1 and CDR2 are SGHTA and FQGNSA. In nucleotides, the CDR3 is TGTGCCAGCAGCTTGGACAGGGCCCTTAAATCGGGCTTCACCTTC. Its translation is CASSLDRALKSGFTF.

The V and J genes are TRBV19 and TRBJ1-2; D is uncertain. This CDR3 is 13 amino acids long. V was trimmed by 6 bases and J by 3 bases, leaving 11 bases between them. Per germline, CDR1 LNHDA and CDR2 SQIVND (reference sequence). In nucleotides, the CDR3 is TGTGCCAGTAGCGCCGACACCGACTATGGCTACACCTTC. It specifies CASSADTDYGYTF.

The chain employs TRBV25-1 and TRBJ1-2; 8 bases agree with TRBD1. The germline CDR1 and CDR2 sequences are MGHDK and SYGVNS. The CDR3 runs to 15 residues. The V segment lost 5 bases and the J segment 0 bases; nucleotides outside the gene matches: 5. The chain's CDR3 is CASSRTGPSNYGYTF. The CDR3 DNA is TGTGCCAGCAGTCGGACAGGGCCATCTAACTATGGCTACACCTTC.

The CDR3 sequence is CASSFAGGGETQYF. The CDR3 DNA reads TGTGCCAGCAGCTTTGCGGGGGGGGGAGAGACCCAGTACTTC. The genes are TRBV5-4 and TRBJ2-5, with 9 bases fitting TRBD2. Trimming took 2 bases from V and 4 from J; bases not matched to a gene: 3. The CDR3 is made up of 14 amino acids. The germline CDR1 and CDR2 sequences are SGHNT and YYREEE (reference sequence).

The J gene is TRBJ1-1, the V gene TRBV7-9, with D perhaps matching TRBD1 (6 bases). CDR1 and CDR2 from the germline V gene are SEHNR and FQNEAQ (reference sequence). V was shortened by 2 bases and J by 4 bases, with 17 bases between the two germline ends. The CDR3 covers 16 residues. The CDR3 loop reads CASSLNSQGLGTEAFF. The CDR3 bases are TGTGCCAGCAGCTTAAACTCCCAGGGGTTAGGCACTGAAGCTTTCTTT.

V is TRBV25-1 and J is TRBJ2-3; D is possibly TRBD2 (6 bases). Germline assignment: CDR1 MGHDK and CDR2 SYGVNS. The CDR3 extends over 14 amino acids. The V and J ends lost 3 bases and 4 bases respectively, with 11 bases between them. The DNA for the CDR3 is TGTGCCAGCAGTGACTGGCGGGACCCAGATACGCAGTATTTT. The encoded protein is CASSDWRDPDTQYF.

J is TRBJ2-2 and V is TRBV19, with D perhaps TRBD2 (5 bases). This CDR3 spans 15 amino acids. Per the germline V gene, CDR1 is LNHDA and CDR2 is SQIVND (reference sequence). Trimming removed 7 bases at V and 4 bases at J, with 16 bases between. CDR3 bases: TGTGCCAGTATGGGTCTTTACCGGGGCACCGGGGAGCTGTTTTTT. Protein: CASMGLYRGTGELFF.

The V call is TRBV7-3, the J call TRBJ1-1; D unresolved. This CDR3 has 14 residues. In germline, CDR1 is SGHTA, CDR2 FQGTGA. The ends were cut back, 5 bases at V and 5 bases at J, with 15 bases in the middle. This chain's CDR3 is CASSPARGTTEAFF. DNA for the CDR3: TGTGCCAGCAGCCCCGCCCGGGGAACGACTGAAGCTTTCTTT.

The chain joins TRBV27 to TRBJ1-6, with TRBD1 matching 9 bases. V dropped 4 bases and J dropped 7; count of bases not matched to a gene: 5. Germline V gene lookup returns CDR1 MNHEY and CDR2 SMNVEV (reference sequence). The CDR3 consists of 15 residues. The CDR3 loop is CASSSYRGLNSPLHF. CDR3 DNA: TGTGCCAGCAGTTCTTACAGGGGGCTAAATTCACCCCTCCACTTT.